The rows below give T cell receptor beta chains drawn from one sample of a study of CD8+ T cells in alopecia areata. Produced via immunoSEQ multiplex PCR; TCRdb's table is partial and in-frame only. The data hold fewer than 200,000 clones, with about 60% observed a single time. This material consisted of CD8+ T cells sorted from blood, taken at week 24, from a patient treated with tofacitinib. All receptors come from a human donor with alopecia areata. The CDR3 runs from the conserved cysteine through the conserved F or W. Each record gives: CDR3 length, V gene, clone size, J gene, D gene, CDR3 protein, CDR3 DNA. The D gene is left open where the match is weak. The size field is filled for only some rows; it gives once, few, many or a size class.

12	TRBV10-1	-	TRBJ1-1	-	CASSESGTEAFF	TGCGCCAGCAGTGAGTCAGGGACTGAAGCTTTCTTT
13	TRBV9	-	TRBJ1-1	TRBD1	CASRTGSGTEAFF	TGTGCCAGCAGGACAGGGAGTGGTACTGAAGCTTTCTTT
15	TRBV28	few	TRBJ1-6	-	CASSLEFGYNSPLHF	TGTGCCAGCAGTTTGGAGTTTGGCTATAATTCACCCCTCCACTTT
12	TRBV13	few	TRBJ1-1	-	CASSRGRTEAFF	TGTGCCAGCAGCCGCGGGCGTACTGAAGCTTTCTTT
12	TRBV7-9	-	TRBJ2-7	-	CASSLGVYEQYF	TGTGCCAGCAGCTTAGGCGTCTACGAGCAGTACTTC
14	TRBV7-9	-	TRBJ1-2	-	CASSSGDPNYGYTF	TGTGCCAGCAGCTCAGGGGATCCTAACTATGGCTACACCTTC
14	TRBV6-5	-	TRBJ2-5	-	CASSRTKSLETQYF	TGTGCCAGCAGTCGGACTAAATCCCTAGAGACCCAGTACTTC
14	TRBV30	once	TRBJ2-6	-	CAWSGGNGANVLTF	TGTGCCTGGAGTGGGGGGAACGGGGCCAACGTCCTGACTTTC
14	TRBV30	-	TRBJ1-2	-	CAWTRQASDYGYTF	TGTGCCTGGACTCGACAGGCGTCCGACTATGGCTACACCTTC
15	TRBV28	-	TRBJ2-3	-	CASRGTSRARDTQYF	TGTGCCAGCAGAGGGACTTCGCGGGCCCGGGATACGCAGTATTTT
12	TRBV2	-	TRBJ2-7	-	CASLVTSYEQYF	TGTGCCAGCCTCGTAACCTCCTACGAGCAGTACTTC
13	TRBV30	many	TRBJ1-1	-	CACWEGGFTEAFF	TGTGCCTGCTGGGAGGGAGGATTCACTGAAGCTTTCTTT
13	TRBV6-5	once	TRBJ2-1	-	CASSQIRVAEQFF	TGTGCCAGCAGTCAAATCAGGGTCGCTGAGCAGTTCTTC
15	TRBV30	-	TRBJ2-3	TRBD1	CAWSDGQGASDTQYF	TGTGCCTGGAGCGACGGACAGGGGGCCTCAGATACGCAGTATTTT
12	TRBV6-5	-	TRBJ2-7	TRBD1	CASRSTGDEQYF	TGTGCCAGCAGGTCGACAGGGGACGAGCAGTACTTC
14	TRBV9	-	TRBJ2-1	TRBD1	CASSPWDSYNEQFF	TGTGCCAGCAGCCCCTGGGACAGCTACAATGAGCAGTTCTTC
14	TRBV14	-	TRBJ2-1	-	CASSPTSSGNEQFF	TGTGCCAGCAGCCCAACTAGCTCGGGAAATGAGCAGTTCTTC
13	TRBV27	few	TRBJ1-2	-	CASISARIGGYTF	TGTGCCAGCATCTCCGCAAGGATAGGTGGCTACACCTTC
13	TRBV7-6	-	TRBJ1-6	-	CASRGRANSPLHF	TGTGCCAGCAGGGGAAGGGCAAATTCACCCCTCCACTTT
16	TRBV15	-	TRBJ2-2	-	CATSSRAGQRTGELFF	TGTGCCACCAGCAGCAGAGCGGGACAGAGAACCGGGGAGCTGTTTTTT
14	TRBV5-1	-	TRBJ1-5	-	CASSLKSGNQSQHF	TGCGCCAGCAGCTTGAAGTCAGGCAATCAGTCCCAGCATTTT
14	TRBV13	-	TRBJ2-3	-	CASSLGSTTDTQYF	TGTGCCAGCAGCTTAGGCAGTACCACAGATACGCAGTATTTT
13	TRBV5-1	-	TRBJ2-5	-	CASSLGTEETQYF	TGCGCCAGCAGCTTGGGGACGGAGGAGACCCAGTACTTC
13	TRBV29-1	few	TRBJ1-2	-	CSGALEGNYGYTF	TGCAGCGGCGCCCTTGAAGGGAACTATGGCTACACCTTC
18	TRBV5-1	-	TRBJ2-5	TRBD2	CASSLEFLGGGTQETQYF	TGCGCCAGCAGCTTGGAGTTTCTTGGCGGGGGGACCCAAGAGACCCAGTACTTC
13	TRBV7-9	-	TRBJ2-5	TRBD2	CASSRGGQETQYF	TGTGCCAGCAGCCGCGGGGGCCAAGAGACCCAGTACTTC
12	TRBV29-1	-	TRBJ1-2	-	CSVEGKNYGYTF	TGCAGCGTTGAGGGCAAGAACTATGGCTACACCTTC
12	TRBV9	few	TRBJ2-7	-	CASSADLYEQYF	TGTGCCAGCAGCGCGGACCTTTACGAGCAGTACTTC
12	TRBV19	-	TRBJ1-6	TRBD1	CASRDSNSPLHF	TGTGCCAGCCGGGACAGTAATTCACCCCTCCACTTT
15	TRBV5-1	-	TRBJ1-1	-	CASSLARGMNTEAFF	TGCGCCAGCAGCTTGGCCAGAGGGATGAACACTGAAGCTTTCTTT
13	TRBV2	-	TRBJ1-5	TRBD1	CASRLGGRQPQHF	TGTGCCAGCAGGTTAGGGGGCCGTCAGCCCCAGCATTTT
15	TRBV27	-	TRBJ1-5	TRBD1	CASSLGQGGNQPQHF	TGTGCCAGCAGCCTTGGACAGGGCGGCAATCAGCCCCAGCATTTT
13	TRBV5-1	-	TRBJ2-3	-	CASSLEFGNTQYF	TGCGCCAGCAGCTTGGAATTCGGAAATACGCAGTATTTT
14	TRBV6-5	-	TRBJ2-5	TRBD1	CASSYQTGQETQYF	TGTGCCAGCAGTTATCAGACAGGGCAAGAGACCCAGTACTTC
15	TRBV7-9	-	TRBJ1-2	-	CASSPMEGSDYGYTF	TGTGCCAGCAGCCCCATGGAGGGTAGTGACTATGGCTACACCTTC
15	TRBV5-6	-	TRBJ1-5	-	CASSLARQASQPQHF	TGTGCCAGCAGCTTGGCCCGGCAGGCCAGTCAGCCCCAGCATTTT
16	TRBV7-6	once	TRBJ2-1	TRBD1	CASNRIPDRVNNEQFF	TGTGCCAGCAACCGAATCCCCGACAGGGTTAACAATGAGCAGTTCTTC
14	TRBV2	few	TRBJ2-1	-	CASRRRGDYNEQFF	TGTGCCAGCCGGCGTCGTGGGGACTACAATGAGCAGTTCTTC
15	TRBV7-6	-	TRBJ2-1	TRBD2	CASSLVAGGPNEQFF	TGTGCCAGCAGCTTAGTGGCGGGGGGGCCCAATGAGCAGTTCTTC
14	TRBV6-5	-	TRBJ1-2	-	CASSYSAGSRGYTF	TGTGCCAGCAGTTACAGCGCAGGGTCGAGAGGCTACACCTTC
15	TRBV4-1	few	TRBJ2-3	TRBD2	CASSQVQRGGRAQYF	TGCGCCAGCAGCCAAGTGCAGCGGGGGGGCCGGGCGCAGTATTTT
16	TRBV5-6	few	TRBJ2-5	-	CASSLDHSGSQETQYF	TGTGCCAGCAGCTTGGATCATTCTGGCAGTCAAGAGACCCAGTACTTC
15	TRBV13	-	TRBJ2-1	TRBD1	CASSYRTGGSSEQFF	TGTGCCAGCAGCTACCGGACAGGGGGCTCGAGTGAGCAGTTCTTC
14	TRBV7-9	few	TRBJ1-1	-	CASRPEGENTEAFF	TGTGCCAGCAGGCCGGAGGGAGAGAACACTGAAGCTTTCTTT